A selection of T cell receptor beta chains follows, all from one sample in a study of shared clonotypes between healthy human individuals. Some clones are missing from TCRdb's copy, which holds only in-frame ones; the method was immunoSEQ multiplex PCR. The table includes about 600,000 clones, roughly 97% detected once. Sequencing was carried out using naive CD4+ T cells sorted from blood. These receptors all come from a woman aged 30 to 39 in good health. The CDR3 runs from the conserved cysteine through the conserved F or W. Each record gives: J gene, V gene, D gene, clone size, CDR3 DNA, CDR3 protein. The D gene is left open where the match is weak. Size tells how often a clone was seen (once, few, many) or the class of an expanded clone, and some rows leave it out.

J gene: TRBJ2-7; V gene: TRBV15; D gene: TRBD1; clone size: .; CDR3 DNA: TGTGCCACCAGCAGCGGACAGGGCTCGGGCGAGCAGTACTTC; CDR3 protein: CATSSGQGSGEQYF
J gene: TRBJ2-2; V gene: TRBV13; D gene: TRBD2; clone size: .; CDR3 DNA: TGTGCCAGCAGCAACGAACAGCGGGACTGGGAGTGGACCGGGGAGCTGTTTTTT; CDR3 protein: CASSNEQRDWEWTGELFF
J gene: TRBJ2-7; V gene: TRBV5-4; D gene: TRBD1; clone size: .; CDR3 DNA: TGTGCCAGCAGCCTGACAGGGGGCTTCGGCGAGCAGTACTTC; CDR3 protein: CASSLTGGFGEQYF
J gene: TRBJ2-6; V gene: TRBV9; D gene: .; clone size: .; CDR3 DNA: TGTGCCAGCAGCGTAGGGTGGAGTTCTGGGGCCAACGTCCTGACTTTC; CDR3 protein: CASSVGWSSGANVLTF
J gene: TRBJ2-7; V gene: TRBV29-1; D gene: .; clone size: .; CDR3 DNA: TGCAGCGTTCTAGGGGCCCCTGGAAGCTACGAGCAGTACTTC; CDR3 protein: CSVLGAPGSYEQYF
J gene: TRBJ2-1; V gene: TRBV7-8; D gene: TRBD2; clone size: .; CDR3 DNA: TGTGCCAGCAGCTTAGCGGGGGGGGACAATGAGCAGTTCTTC; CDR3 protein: CASSLAGGDNEQFF
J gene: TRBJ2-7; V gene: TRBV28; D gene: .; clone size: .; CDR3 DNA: TGTGCCAGCAGCCGGAACGAGCAGTACTTC; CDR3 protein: CASSRNEQYF
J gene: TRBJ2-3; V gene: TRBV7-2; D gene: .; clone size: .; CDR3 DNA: TGTGCCAGCAGCTTAGGTACTGGCCTCGGCACAGATACGCAGTATTTT; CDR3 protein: CASSLGTGLGTDTQYF
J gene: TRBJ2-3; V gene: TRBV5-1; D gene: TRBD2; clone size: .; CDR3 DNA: TGCGCCAGCACCGCGACTAGCGGGAGGACAGATACGCAGTATTTT; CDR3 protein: CASTATSGRTDTQYF
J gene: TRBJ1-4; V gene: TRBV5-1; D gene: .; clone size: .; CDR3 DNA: TGCGCCAGCAGCTTAACAGGGCCAGGTGAAAAACTGTTTTTT; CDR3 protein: CASSLTGPGEKLFF
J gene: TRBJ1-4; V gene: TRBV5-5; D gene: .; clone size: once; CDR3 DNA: TGTGCCAGCAGCTGGAGCCCGGATACTAATGAAAAACTGTTTTTT; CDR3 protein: CASSWSPDTNEKLFF
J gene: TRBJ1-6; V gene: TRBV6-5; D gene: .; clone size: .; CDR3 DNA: TGTGCCAGCAGTTACTCGATTTCCTCACGTAATTCACCCCTCCACTTT; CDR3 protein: CASSYSISSRNSPLHF
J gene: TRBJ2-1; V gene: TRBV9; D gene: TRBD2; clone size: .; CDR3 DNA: TGTGCCAGCAGCCCCCGAGGACTAGTGGGCTACAATGAGCAGTTCTTC; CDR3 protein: CASSPRGLVGYNEQFF
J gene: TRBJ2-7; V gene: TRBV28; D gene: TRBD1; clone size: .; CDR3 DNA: TGTGCCAGCAGTGGAGTGGGACAGGGAGGCTACGAGCAGTACTTC; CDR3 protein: CASSGVGQGGYEQYF
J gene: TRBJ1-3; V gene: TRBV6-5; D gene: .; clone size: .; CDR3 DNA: TGTGCCAGCAGAAGCCTTAGGGGCCTCTTTGCCACCATATATTTT; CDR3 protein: CASRSLRGLFATIYF
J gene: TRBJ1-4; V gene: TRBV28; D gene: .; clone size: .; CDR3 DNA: TGTGCCAGCAGCACGCCGTCCCCAACTAATGAAAAACTGTTTTTT; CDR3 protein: CASSTPSPTNEKLFF
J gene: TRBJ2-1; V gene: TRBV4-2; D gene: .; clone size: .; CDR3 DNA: TGTGCCAGCAGCCAAGATGTAGAAAGCTCCTACAATGAGCAGTTCTTC; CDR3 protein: CASSQDVESSYNEQFF
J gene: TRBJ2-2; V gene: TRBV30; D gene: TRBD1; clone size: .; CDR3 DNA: TGTGCCTGGAGCAGGGACAGGCCCACCGGGGAGCTGTTTTTT; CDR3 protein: CAWSRDRPTGELFF
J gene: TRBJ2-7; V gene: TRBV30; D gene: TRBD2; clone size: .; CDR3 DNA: TGTGCCTGGAGTGTAGTCCTAGCGGGAAGGTACGAGCAGTACTTC; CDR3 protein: CAWSVVLAGRYEQYF
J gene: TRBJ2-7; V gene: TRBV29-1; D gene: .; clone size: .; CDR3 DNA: TGCAGCGTCCGTAAACAGGGAGACGAGCAGTACTTC; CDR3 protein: CSVRKQGDEQYF
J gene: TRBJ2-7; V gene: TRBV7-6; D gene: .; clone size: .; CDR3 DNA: TGTGCCAGCAGCCCGGGGGTGGGGACAGACTCCTACGAGCAGTACTTC; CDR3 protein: CASSPGVGTDSYEQYF
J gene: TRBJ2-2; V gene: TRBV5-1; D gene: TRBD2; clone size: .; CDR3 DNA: TGCGCCAGCAGCATGGGACTAGCGGGGGCGAACACCGGGGAGCTGTTTTTT; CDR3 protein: CASSMGLAGANTGELFF
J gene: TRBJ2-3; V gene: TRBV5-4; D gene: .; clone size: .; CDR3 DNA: TGTGCCAGCAGGGACTTTTCCCGAGATACGCAGTATTTT; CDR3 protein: CASRDFSRDTQYF
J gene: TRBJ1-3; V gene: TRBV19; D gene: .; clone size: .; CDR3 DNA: TGTGCCAGTAGTATGGAGTTCTCTGGAAACACCATATATTTT; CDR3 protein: CASSMEFSGNTIYF
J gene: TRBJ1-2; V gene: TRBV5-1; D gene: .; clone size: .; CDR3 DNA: TGCGCCAGCAGCTTGGGACAGGCGTCATTCGCCTTC; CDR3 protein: CASSLGQASFAF
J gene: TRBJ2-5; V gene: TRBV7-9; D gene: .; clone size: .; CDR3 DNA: TGTGCCAGCAGCCCCGGTGAGACCCAGTACTTC; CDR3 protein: CASSPGETQYF
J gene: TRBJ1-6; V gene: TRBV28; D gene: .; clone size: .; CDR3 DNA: TGTGCCAGCAGTTTATCTGGCAGGTATTCACCCCTCCACTTT; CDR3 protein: CASSLSGRYSPLHF
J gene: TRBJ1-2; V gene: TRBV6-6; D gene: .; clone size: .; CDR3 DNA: TGTGCCAGCGGGGGGGACTATGGCTACACCTTC; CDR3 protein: CASGGDYGYTF
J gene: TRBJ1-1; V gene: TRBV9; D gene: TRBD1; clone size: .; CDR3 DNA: TGTGCCAGCAGCGTATCCTGGACAGGGGGCAACACTGAAGCTTTCTTT; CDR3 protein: CASSVSWTGGNTEAFF
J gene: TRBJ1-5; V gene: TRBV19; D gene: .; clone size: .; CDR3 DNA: TGTGCCAGTAGTATAGAGGGAAGGGGACCCAATCAGCCCCAGCATTTT; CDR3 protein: CASSIEGRGPNQPQHF
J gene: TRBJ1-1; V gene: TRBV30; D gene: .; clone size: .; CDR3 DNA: TGTGCCTGGACGAAAGACACTGAAGCTTTCTTT; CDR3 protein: CAWTKDTEAFF
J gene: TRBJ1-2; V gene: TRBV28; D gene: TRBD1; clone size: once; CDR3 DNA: TGTGCCAGCAGTTTAGGGGACAGGGATACTGGCTACACCTTC; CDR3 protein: CASSLGDRDTGYTF
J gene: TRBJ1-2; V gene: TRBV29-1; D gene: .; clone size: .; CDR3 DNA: TGCAGCGTTGGAAGTGGACAGAACTATGGCTACACCTTC; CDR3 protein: CSVGSGQNYGYTF
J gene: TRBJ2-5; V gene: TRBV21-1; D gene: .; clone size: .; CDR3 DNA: TGTGCCAGCAGCAAGACAGGGGCCGCGGAGACCCAGTACTTC; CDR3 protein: CASSKTGAAETQYF
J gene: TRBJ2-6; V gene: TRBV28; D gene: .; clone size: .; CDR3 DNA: TGTGCCAGCAGTTCCGGGGCCAACGTCCTGACTTTC; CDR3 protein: CASSSGANVLTF
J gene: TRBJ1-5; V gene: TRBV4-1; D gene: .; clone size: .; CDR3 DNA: TGCGCCAGCAGCCAAGATCACGCGGGCCGGATAAATCAGCCCCAGCATTTT; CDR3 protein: CASSQDHAGRINQPQHF
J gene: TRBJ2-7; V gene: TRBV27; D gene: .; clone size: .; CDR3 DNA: TGTGCCAGCAGTTTAAAGGAGGACCTTCAGCCCTACGAGCAGTACTTC; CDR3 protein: CASSLKEDLQPYEQYF
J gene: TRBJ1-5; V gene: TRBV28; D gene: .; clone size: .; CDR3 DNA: TGTGCCAGCAGGCCCGGACCCCGCAATCAGCCCCAGCATTTT; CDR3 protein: CASRPGPRNQPQHF
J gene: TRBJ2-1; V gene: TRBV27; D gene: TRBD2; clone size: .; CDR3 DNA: TGTGCCAGCAGGACTAGCGGGAGGAAGGGTGAGCAGTTCTTC; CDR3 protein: CASRTSGRKGEQFF
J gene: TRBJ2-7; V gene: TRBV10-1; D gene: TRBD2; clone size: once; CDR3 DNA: TGCGCCAGCAGTGAGACTAGCGGTCCCTACGAGCAGTACTTC; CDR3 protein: CASSETSGPYEQYF
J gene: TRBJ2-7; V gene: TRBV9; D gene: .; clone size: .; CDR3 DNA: TGTGCCAGCAGCGTAGGGGCCGGGTTCTCCTACGAGCAGTACTTC; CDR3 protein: CASSVGAGFSYEQYF